This T cell receptor beta chain was observed in a study of T cell responses to AZD1222 COVID-19 vaccine. Points from the study as a whole: Clonal diversity may have been underestimated in mostly white British donors.

V lost 2 bases to trimming and J lost 1 base; unmatched junction nucleotides: 3. The CDR3 is 15 amino acids. Germline CDR1 and CDR2: SGHRS and YFSETQ. Some clones are missing from TCRdb's copy, which holds only in-frame ones; the method was immunoSEQ multiplex PCR. This repertoire shows hundreds of thousands of clones, 94% found once; its top ten account for around 0.6%. Notes on this clone: What it binds is not known.

The J gene is TRBJ2-1, the V gene TRBV5-1; 7 nucleotides agree with TRBD1. This clonotype was sampled from an adult who received the AZD1222 COVID-19 vaccine. The specimen was peripheral blood, collected 28 days after the second AZD1222 dose. DNA for the CDR3: TGCGCCAGCAGCTTAGACAGGGTTTCCTACAATGAGCAGTTCTTC. Amino acid sequence: CASSLDRVSYNEQFF.